This entry concerns a single TCR beta chain. Its antigen is undetermined. The sort gate was single viable CD3+CD4+CD8-CD45RO+ cells for memory CD4+ T cells. These data are taken from a study of memory CD4+ T cells and cytomegalovirus serostatus. Overall study: Of the healthy Belgian adults, roughly ten were CMV seropositive and 24 seronegative.

Per the original methods: Out-of-frame sequences were removed, leaving about 2.2 million distinct TCRbeta sequences. TCRdb's table, derived via immunoSEQ multiplex PCR, lists solely in-frame clones and lacks some. V, J and clone size derive from that table, while D and trimming were established from the DNA sequence. The sample comprises approximately 46,000 clones, around three quarters of which are singletons, and around 1.1% rests with the top ten. Study-wide results and caveats: 67 of 164 known CMV-associated TCRbeta sequences appeared in CD4+ memory.

From germline, CDR1 is LGHNA and CDR2 YNFKEQ. Trimming removed 4 bases from V and 1 base from J; junction bases left unmatched: 15. This CDR3 is built from 19 residues. The sequenced material came from memory CD4+ T cells from blood. The origin of this receptor is an adult in good health and CMV-seronegative. The chain is built from TRBV4-2 and TRBJ2-4, with 8 bases that match TRBD2. The CDR3: CASSPGGGGRDGAKNIQYF. The DNA of the CDR3 is TGTGCCAGCAGCCCCGGGGGGGGAGGGAGGGATGGGGCCAAAAACATTCAGTACTTC.